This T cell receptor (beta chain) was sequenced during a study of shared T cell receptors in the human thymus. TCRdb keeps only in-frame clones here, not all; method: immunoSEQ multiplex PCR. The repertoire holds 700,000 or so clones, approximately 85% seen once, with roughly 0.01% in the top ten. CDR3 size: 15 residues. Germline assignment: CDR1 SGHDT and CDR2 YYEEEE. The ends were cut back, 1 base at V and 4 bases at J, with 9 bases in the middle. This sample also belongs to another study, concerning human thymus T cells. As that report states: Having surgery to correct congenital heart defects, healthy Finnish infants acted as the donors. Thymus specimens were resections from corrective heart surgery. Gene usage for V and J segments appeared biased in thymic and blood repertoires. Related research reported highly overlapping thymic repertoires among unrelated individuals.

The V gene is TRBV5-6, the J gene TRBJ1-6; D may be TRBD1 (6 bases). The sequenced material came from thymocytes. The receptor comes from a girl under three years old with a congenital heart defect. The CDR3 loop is CASSLLGQYNSPLHF. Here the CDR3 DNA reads TGTGCCAGCAGCTTGCTAGGACAGTATAATTCACCCCTCCACTTT. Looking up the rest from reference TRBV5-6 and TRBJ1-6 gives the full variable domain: DAGVTQSPTHLIKTRGQQVTLRCSPKSGHDTVSWYQQALGQGPQFIFQYYEEEERQRGNFPDRFSGHQFPNYSSELNVNALLLGDSALYLCASSLLGQYNSPLHFGNGTRLTVT.